This entry lists 32 T cell receptor beta chains sequenced from one sample in a study of Tregs in tolerant kidney transplant recipients. The nonmyeloablative bone marrow transplants came from related graft donors, with transient mixed chimerism. Clones were sequenced by immunoSEQ multiplex PCR, and TCRdb holds only the in-frame ones, with some missing. The sample records tens of thousands of clones, approximately 94% being singletons. Sequenced material: CD4+ T cells from blood (PBMCs), taken 12 months after the transplant. Every receptor here comes from a human patient who received a combined kidney and bone marrow transplant. T cells may partly derive from the graft donor.

This chain's CDR3 is CASSLAIRAASTDTQYF. CDR3 sequence (DNA): TGCGCCAGCAGCTTGGCCATTCGCGCGGCTAGCACAGATACGCAGTATTTT. The chain links TRBV5-1 to TRBJ2-3; no firm D call. The V gene's germline CDR1 is SGHRS and CDR2 YFSETQ. This CDR3 contains 17 residues. The V and J ends lost 0 bases and 0 bases respectively, with 14 bases between them.

This clone was counted between two and nine times. The chain carries TRBV7-9 and TRBJ1-3; D unclear. V was clipped by 5 bases and J by 4 bases, with 6 bases between them. The CDR3 runs 12 residues. In germline, CDR1 is SEHNR, CDR2 FQNEAQ (reference sequence). CDR3 sequence: CASSLQGNTIYF. Here the CDR3 DNA reads TGTGCCAGCAGCCTGCAGGGAAACACCATATATTTT.

The chain links TRBV19 to TRBJ2-3; 10 bases line up with TRBD1. Germline loops: CDR1 LNHDA, CDR2 SQIVND (reference sequence). CDR3 size: 14 residues. V was pared by 6 bases and J by 6 bases, with 6 bases of the junction left unmatched. CDR3 in amino acids: CASRPPGQGDTQYF. The CDR3, as DNA: TGTGCCAGTAGGCCCCCGGGACAGGGGGATACGCAGTATTTT. The full variable domain, completed using reference TRBV19 and TRBJ2-3, is DGGITQSPKYLFRKEGQNVTLSCEQNLNHDAMYWYRQDPGQGLRLIYYSQIVNDFQKGDIAEGYSVSREKKESFPLTVTSAQKNPTAFYLCASRPPGQGDTQYFGPGTRLTVL.

This chain joins TRBV7-9 and TRBJ1-3; D may be TRBD1 (6 bases). This CDR3 spans 14 amino acids. From germline, CDR1 is SEHNR and CDR2 FQNEAQ (reference sequence). Trimming took 3 bases from V and 4 from J, leaving 10 bases between them. The CDR3 DNA sequence: TGTGCCAGCAGCTTCGGGGGGCGGGGAAACACCATATATTTT. It specifies CASSFGGRGNTIYF.

J is TRBJ1-1 and V is TRBV27; TRBD1 agrees at 9 bases. Germline V gene sequence: CDR1 MNHEY, CDR2 SMNVEV (reference sequence). This CDR3 has 18 residues. Trimming cost V 5 bases and J 0 bases; bases outside gene matches: 13. DNA for the CDR3: TGTGCCAGCAGTCCCCAGGCACCGGGACAGGGTATGAACACTGAAGCTTTCTTT. Translated, it gives CASSPQAPGQGMNTEAFF.

The chain combines TRBV19 with TRBJ1-2, with D possibly being TRBD1 (5 bases). The CDR3 contains 12 residues. The V gene lost 5 bases and the J gene lost 8 bases, with 12 bases spanning the gap. Germline V gene data show CDR1 as LNHDA and CDR2 as SQIVND (reference sequence). CDR3 sequence: CASSETGYGYTF. The CDR3 DNA reads TGTGCCAGTAGTGAAACAGGCTACGGCTACACCTTC.

The chain carries TRBV9 and TRBJ2-7, with 9 bases matching TRBD2. V gave up 4 bases and J gave up 6 bases; unmatched junction bases: 14. Germline V gives CDR1 SGDLS, CDR2 YYNGEE. This CDR3 contains 16 residues. The CDR3 DNA sequence: TGTGCCAGCAGCCCCCGAGGAGGGCGGGAGGGGGGCGAGCAGTACTTC. Translated: CASSPRGGREGGEQYF.

This rearrangement joins TRBV7-9 to TRBJ2-1, with unresolved D. Germline V gene lookup returns CDR1 SEHNR and CDR2 FQNEAQ (reference sequence). V gave up 1 base and J gave up 6 bases, with 4 bases separating them. The CDR3 sequence is 12 residues long. This CDR3 is CASSLGVNEQFF. The CDR3 bases are TGTGCCAGCAGCTTAGGAGTCAATGAGCAGTTCTTC.

The chain recombines TRBV5-1 with TRBJ2-4; 8 positions agree with TRBD1. Germline CDR1 and CDR2: SGHRS and YFSETQ. The J segment lost 8 bases and the V segment lost 2 bases, leaving 6 bases of the junction unmatched. The CDR3 spans 14 residues. Here the CDR3 DNA reads TGCGCCAGCAGCTTTGGGACAGGTTATGACATTCAGTACTTC. This codes for CASSFGTGYDIQYF.

This clone was seen just once. This chain connects TRBV4-3 to TRBJ2-2; D might be TRBD1 (5 bases). CDR3 length: 17 residues. Germline V CDR1 and CDR2: LGHNA, YSLEER. The V gene lost 4 bases and the J gene lost 4 bases, with 19 bases spanning the gap. The DNA for the CDR3 is TGCGCCAGCAGCCCCCAGGTGCCAGGGCATGGCACCGGGGAGCTGTTTTTT. It is translated as CASSPQVPGHGTGELFF.

V is TRBV4-2 and J is TRBJ2-1, with D perhaps matching TRBD2 (5 bases). The CDR3 spans 18 residues. With 1 base removed from V and 0 bases from J, the gap between germline ends came to 16 bases. In germline, CDR1 is LGHNA, CDR2 YNFKEQ. CDR3 bases: TGTGCCAGCAGCCAAGGCTACATAAAAGAGGGCTCCTACAATGAGCAGTTCTTC. Translation gives CASSQGYIKEGSYNEQFF.

This clone has only one observation. CDR3: CASSLNSRDRVQETQYF. The CDR3 nucleotides read TGTGCCAGCAGTCTTAACAGCCGGGACAGGGTGCAAGAGACCCAGTACTTC. The chain is built from TRBV7-2 and TRBJ2-5, with 9 positions matching TRBD1. The ends lost 6 bases at V and 2 bases at J; junction bases unmatched: 13. There are 17 residues in the CDR3. Germline lookup yields CDR1 SGHTA and CDR2 FQGNSA.

The chain carries TRBV27 and TRBJ2-4; weak D call: TRBD2 (6 bases). The CDR3 extends over 16 amino acids. Trimming stripped 1 base from V and 1 base from J, with 11 bases between. In germline, CDR1 is MNHEY, CDR2 SMNVEV (reference sequence). CDR3 loop: CASSLLYGGAKNIQYF. The CDR3 coding sequence is TGTGCCAGCAGTTTATTGTACGGGGGTGCCAAAAACATTCAGTACTTC.

The rearrangement joins TRBV19 to TRBJ1-1, with 7 positions matching TRBD1. Germline V gene lookup returns CDR1 LNHDA and CDR2 SQIVND (reference sequence). The CDR3 covers 17 residues. The junction had 13 bases not matched to a gene; V was cut back by 1 base and J by 5 bases. In nucleotides, the CDR3 is TGTGCCAGTAGTATAGGGACAGGTCCAGGCCGGGCAACTGAAGCTTTCTTT. It yields the protein CASSIGTGPGRATEAFF.

The chain links TRBV4-2 to TRBJ1-3; the D gene is possibly TRBD1 (6 bases). This CDR3 spans 18 amino acids. Trimming took 3 bases from V and 0 from J, leaving 18 bases between them. Germline V CDR1 and CDR2: LGHNA, YNFKEQ. In DNA form, the CDR3 reads TGTGCCAGCAGCCAGGTAACAGGGCGCTGGGGCTCTGGAAACACCATATATTTT. Translating it yields CASSQVTGRWGSGNTIYF.

The gene calls are TRBV30 and TRBJ1-4; TRBD1 aligns across 8 bases. CDR1 is GTSNPN and CDR2 is SVGIG in the germline V gene (reference sequence). The CDR3 extends over 13 amino acids. V trimming: 2 bases; J trimming: 8 bases; junction bases outside the gene matches: 4. The CDR3: CAWSMDRAEKLFF. The CDR3 nucleotides read TGTGCCTGGAGTATGGACAGGGCCGAAAAACTGTTTTTT.

The genes are TRBV4-2 and TRBJ2-1, with TRBD2 as a possible D gene (6 bases). Germline CDR1 and CDR2: LGHNA and YNFKEQ. CDR3 length equals 15 residues. The V and J ends lost 0 bases and 4 bases respectively, with 10 bases between them. CDR3 bases: TGTGCCAGCAGCCAAGATGGGGGGAGTTACAATGAGCAGTTCTTC. Its protein product is CASSQDGGSYNEQFF.

The CDR3 coding sequence is TGCGCCAGCAGCCTCGAGGGCCCCTACACCTTC. Its protein is CASSLEGPYTF. The chain combines TRBV5-1 with TRBJ1-2; D unclear. Germline V gene sequence: CDR1 SGHRS, CDR2 YFSETQ. The V gene lost 4 bases and the J gene lost 10 bases, with 11 bases spanning the gap. There are 11 residues in the CDR3. The complete variable domain, with remaining parts taken from reference TRBV5-1 and TRBJ1-2, reads KAGVTQTPRYLIKTRGQQVTLSCSPISGHRSVSWYQQTPGQGLQFLFEYFSETQRNKGNFPGRFSGRQFSNSRSEMNVSTLELGDSALYLCASSLEGPYTFGSGTRLTVV.

This rearrangement joins TRBV5-1 to TRBJ1-1; D is undetermined. In germline, CDR1 is SGHRS, CDR2 YFSETQ. The CDR3 spans 17 residues. V was pared by 4 bases and J by 4 bases, with 23 bases between. The CDR3 DNA reads as TGCGCCAGCAGCCCAACCCCCCTCACAGTTGGTGTCACTGAAGCTTTCTTT. Translating it yields CASSPTPLTVGVTEAFF.

In this sample, this clone turned up a few times. The CDR3 DNA is TGTGCCAGCAGCTGGGGGACTAGCGGGAGCTGGGGTGAGCAGTTCTTC. It translates to CASSWGTSGSWGEQFF. This sequence joins TRBV5-4 and TRBJ2-1; 14 nucleotides match TRBD2. This CDR3 spans 16 amino acids. Germline V CDR1 and CDR2: SGHNT, YYREEE (reference sequence). Losses at the gene ends were 3 bases for V and 9 bases for J; bases not matched to a gene: 8.

The gene calls are TRBV6-6 and TRBJ1-4; TRBD1 matches at 8 bases. V was clipped by 6 bases and J by 0 bases; unmatched bases: 3. The CDR3 has 15 amino acids. Germline V gene lookup returns CDR1 MNHNY and CDR2 SVGAGI (reference sequence). The CDR3 DNA sequence: TGTGCCAGCAGACAACAGGGGGCAACTAATGAAAAACTGTTTTTT. This gives the protein CASRQQGATNEKLFF.

The V call is TRBV2, the J call TRBJ2-2; 8 nucleotides align to TRBD2. Trimming cost V 6 bases and J 6 bases; bases outside gene matches: 3. CDR1 is SNHLY, CDR2 FYNNEI, per germline. The CDR3 sequence is 13 residues long. CDR3 sequence: CASSREGPGELFF. The CDR3 nucleotides read TGTGCCAGCAGCCGGGAGGGCCCCGGGGAGCTGTTTTTT.

V is TRBV28 and J is TRBJ1-1; D perhaps matches TRBD1 (5 bases). V shed 6 bases and J shed 1 base, with 12 bases lying between them. This CDR3 has 14 residues. In germline, CDR1 is MDHEN, CDR2 SYDVKM. CDR3 nucleotide sequence: TGTGCCAGCAGGGACACTTCACGGAACACTGAAGCTTTCTTT. Translated, it gives CASRDTSRNTEAFF.

This chain links TRBV7-9 with TRBJ1-1, with 8 bases fitting TRBD1. The ends lost 4 bases at V and 1 base at J; junction bases unmatched: 5. The CDR3 has 15 residues. Germline V gene sequence: CDR1 SEHNR, CDR2 FQNEAQ (reference sequence). The CDR3 DNA follows: TGTGCCAGCAGCTCGAGGGGGACAGGGAACACTGAAGCTTTCTTT. Translation gives CASSSRGTGNTEAFF.

The V call is TRBV7-8, the J call TRBJ2-7, with TRBD1 as a possible D gene (6 bases). CDR3 size: 13 residues. The V end was cut by 7 bases, the J end by 7 bases, with 17 bases between. Germline V CDR1 and CDR2: SGHVS, FQNEAQ. The CDR3, as DNA: TGTGCCAGCAATAAACAGGGTATAGATGAGCAGTACTTC. The encoded protein is CASNKQGIDEQYF.

This clone was counted a few times. This chain joins TRBV7-2 and TRBJ1-5; maybe TRBD1 (6 bases). The CDR3 covers 16 residues. V was cut by 2 bases and J by 2 bases, with 13 bases left in between. Germline CDR1 reads SGHTA; CDR2 reads FQGNSA. The CDR3 protein is CASSLSWGGGNQPQHF. CDR3 nucleotides: TGTGCCAGCAGCTTATCTTGGGGGGGCGGCAATCAGCCCCAGCATTTT.

This chain joins TRBV2 and TRBJ2-7; 10 bases are a match to TRBD1. From germline, CDR1 is SNHLY and CDR2 FYNNEI. The length of the CDR3 is 14 residues. Trimming at V came to 5 bases and at J to 4 bases, leaving 5 bases not matched to a gene. CDR3 in amino acids: CASSQDRGSYEQYF. The DNA for the CDR3 is TGTGCCAGCAGTCAGGACAGGGGGTCGTACGAGCAGTACTTC.

The genes are TRBV25-1 and TRBJ2-3; TRBD2 matches 11 bases. This CDR3 spans 18 amino acids. The germline CDR1 and CDR2 sequences are MGHDK and SYGVNS. The V segment lost 1 base and the J segment 5 bases; nucleotides outside the gene matches: 11. In DNA, the CDR3 is TGTGCCAGCAGTGAATGGGTAGTTAGCGGGAGGGCCGGAGATACGCAGTATTTT. Amino acid sequence: CASSEWVVSGRAGDTQYF.

The J gene is TRBJ1-2, the V gene TRBV6-1, with 9 bases aligning to TRBD1. V shed 6 bases, J shed 8 bases, and the junction held 13 bases outside the gene matches. The CDR3 sequence is 15 residues long. Germline-derived CDR1 and CDR2 are MNHNS and SASEGT. Written as DNA, the CDR3 is TGTGCCAGCAGGTCCCCGGGACAGGGAATGGACGGCTACACCTTC. It translates to CASRSPGQGMDGYTF.

The chain employs TRBV7-3 and TRBJ2-3; 8 positions agree with TRBD1. This CDR3 spans 14 amino acids. V lost 5 bases, J lost 3 bases, and 4 bases stayed unmatched. CDR1 and CDR2 from the germline V gene are SGHTA and FQGTGA. The CDR3 DNA sequence: TGTGCCAGCAGCCCCCAGGGGGCAACAGATACGCAGTATTTT. Residues: CASSPQGATDTQYF. The whole variable domain, remainder taken from reference TRBV7-3 and TRBJ2-3, is GAGVSQTPSNKVTEKGKYVELRCDPISGHTALYWYRQSLGQGPEFLIYFQGTGAADDSGLPNDRFFAVRPEGSVSTLKIQRTERGDSAVYLCASSPQGATDTQYFGPGTRLTVL.

This chain connects TRBV5-4 to TRBJ2-3, with 9 bases identical to TRBD2. The CDR3 runs to 17 residues. CDR1 is SGHNT and CDR2 is YYREEE in the germline V gene (reference sequence). V shed 0 bases, J shed 4 bases, and the junction held 9 bases outside the gene matches. The CDR3 sequence is CASSLGVLAGTPDTQYF. DNA of the CDR3: TGTGCCAGCAGCTTGGGGGTCCTAGCGGGGACCCCAGATACGCAGTATTTT.

CDR3 residues: CARNYGQAYGYTF. For the CDR3, the DNA is TGTGCCAGAAATTATGGACAGGCCTATGGCTACACCTTC. V gene TRBV30 combines with J gene TRBJ1-2; 7 bases fit TRBD1. The CDR3 length is 13 residues. Looked up from germline, CDR1 is GTSNPN and CDR2 is SVGIG (reference sequence). After removal of 8 bases from V and 4 bases from J, the junction contained 10 bases not matched to a gene.